Shown below are 6 T cell receptor beta chains from a single sample sequenced in a study of blood T cell repertoires in COVID-19. Measured with immunoSEQ multiplex PCR; TCRdb has only the in-frame clones, and not every one. The table includes approximately 210,000 clones, around 88% detected once. Sequenced sample: PBMCs or T cells enriched from blood (not recorded which). The receptors were gathered from a woman between 50 and 59 years old with acute COVID-19.

The chain links TRBV3-1 (or the pseudogene TRBV3-2) to TRBJ2-7; 13 bases agree with TRBD2. V shed 1 base and J 5 bases; nucleotides not matched to a gene: 2. Germline V gene data show CDR1 as LGHDT and CDR2 as YNNKEL (reference sequence). This CDR3 region has 15 residues. CDR3 sequence: CASSQVLAGGNEQYF. Here the CDR3 DNA reads TGTGCCAGCAGCCAAGTACTAGCGGGAGGGAACGAGCAGTACTTC.

As to this clone: Other nucleotide sequences from this sample produce the same CDR3. The rearrangement uses TRBV12-3 or TRBV12-4 and TRBJ1-2; possible D gene TRBD1, 5 bases. The ends were cut back, 3 bases at V and 5 bases at J, with 10 bases in the middle. The CDR3 contains 13 residues. CDR3 nucleotides: TGTGCCAGCAGTTTGGCGGGGGGGTATGGCTACACCTTC. It yields the protein CASSLAGGYGYTF.

This chain uses TRBV6-5 with TRBJ2-4, with 10 bases aligning to TRBD1. J was trimmed by 2 bases and V by 6 bases; bases with no gene match: 4. The CDR3 contains 15 residues. Germline CDR1 reads MNHEY; CDR2 reads SVGAGI. CDR3 residues: CASRTGGATKNIQYF. CDR3 in DNA: TGTGCCAGCAGGACAGGGGGCGCGACCAAAAACATTCAGTACTTC.

This clone was detected only once. One junction end disagrees with the germline gene, perhaps due to a read error. The rearrangement uses TRBV28 and TRBJ2-7; D might be TRBD1 (6 bases). The CDR3 is 14 amino acids. Germline CDR1 is MDHEN and CDR2 is SYDVKM. This chain's CDR3 is CASSQRQVSNEQYF. CDR3 in DNA: TGTGCCAGCAGTCAACGACAGGTCTCCAACGAGCAGTACTTC.

The chain carries TRBV6-6 and TRBJ2-5; TRBD2 matches 14 bases. The CDR3 is 17 amino acids. Germline CDR1 MNHNY, CDR2 SVGAGI (reference sequence). V lost 5 bases to trimming and J lost 5 bases; unmatched junction nucleotides: 10. The CDR3 region is CASSPGTSGSLGETQYF. CDR3 nucleotide sequence: TGTGCCAGCAGTCCCGGGACTAGCGGGAGCCTCGGGGAGACCCAGTACTTC.

The gene calls are TRBV30 and TRBJ2-4; D remains unclear. Trimming cost V 1 base and J 4 bases, with 8 bases left between them. Germline V CDR1 and CDR2: GTSNPN, SVGIG (reference sequence). There are 13 residues in the CDR3. CDR3 sequence: CAWSAPSKNIQYF. The CDR3 region has the DNA TGTGCCTGGAGTGCCCCCTCTAAAAACATTCAGTACTTC.